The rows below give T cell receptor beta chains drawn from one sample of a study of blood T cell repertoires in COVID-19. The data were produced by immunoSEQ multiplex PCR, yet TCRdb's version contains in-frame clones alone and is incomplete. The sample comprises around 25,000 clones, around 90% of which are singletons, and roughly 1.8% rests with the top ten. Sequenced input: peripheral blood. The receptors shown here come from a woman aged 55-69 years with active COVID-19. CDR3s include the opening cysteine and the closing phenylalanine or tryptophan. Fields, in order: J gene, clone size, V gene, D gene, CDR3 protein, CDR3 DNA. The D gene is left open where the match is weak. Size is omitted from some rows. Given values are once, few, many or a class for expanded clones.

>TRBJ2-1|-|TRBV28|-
CASRDPGLLTYNEQFF
TGTGCCAGCAGGGACCCGGGACTTCTAACCTACAATGAGCAGTTCTTC
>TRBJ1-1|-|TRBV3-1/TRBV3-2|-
CASSRLTDEAFF
TGTGCCAGCAGCCGGCTGACAGATGAAGCTTTCTTT
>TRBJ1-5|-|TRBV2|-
CASSATGGNQPQHF
TGTGCCAGCAGTGCGACAGGAGGTAATCAGCCCCAGCATTTT
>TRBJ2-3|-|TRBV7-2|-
CASSLAIAEGTDTQYF
TGTGCCAGCAGCTTAGCGATCGCGGAGGGCACAGATACGCAGTATTTT
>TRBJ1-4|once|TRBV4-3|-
CASSQGGVGANEKLFF
TGCGCCAGCAGCCAAGGGGGGGTCGGAGCTAATGAAAAACTGTTTTTT
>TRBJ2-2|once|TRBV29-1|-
CSVSGSKDTGELFF
TGCAGCGTCTCCGGGAGCAAGGACACCGGGGAGCTGTTTTTT
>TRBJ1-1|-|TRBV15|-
CATSRGENTEAFF
TGTGCCACCAGCAGAGGCGAGAACACTGAAGCTTTCTTT
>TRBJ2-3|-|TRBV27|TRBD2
CASRRTAGGGDTQYF
TGTGCCAGCAGGCGTACAGCGGGAGGGGGAGATACGCAGTATTTT
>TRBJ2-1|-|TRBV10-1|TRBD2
CASSPSGSGSYNEQFF
TGCGCCAGCAGCCCCAGCGGGAGTGGCTCCTACAATGAGCAGTTCTTC
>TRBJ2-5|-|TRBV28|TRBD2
CASSVGLAGEETQYF
TGTGCCAGCAGTGTGGGACTAGCGGGAGAAGAGACCCAGTACTTC
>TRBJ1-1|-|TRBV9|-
CASSAGGHTEAFF
TGTGCCAGCAGCGCCGGGGGGCACACTGAAGCTTTCTTT
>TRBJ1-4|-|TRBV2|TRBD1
CASSVTGGTNEKLFF
TGTGCCAGCAGCGTTACAGGGGGGACTAATGAAAAACTGTTTTTT
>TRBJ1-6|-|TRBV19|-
CASSIEPGQSGSPLHF
TGTGCCAGTAGTATAGAACCCGGACAGTCAGGTTCACCCCTCCACTTT
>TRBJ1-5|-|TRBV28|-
CASSYSRQNQPQHF
TGTGCCAGCAGTTACTCAAGACAGAATCAGCCCCAGCATTTT
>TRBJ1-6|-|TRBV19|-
CASSTRGGSYNSPLHF
TGTGCCAGTAGTACGAGGGGGGGCTCCTATAATTCACCCCTCCACTTT
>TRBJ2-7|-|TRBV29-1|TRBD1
CSARQGQQYF
TGCAGCGCCCGACAGGGACAGCAGTACTTC
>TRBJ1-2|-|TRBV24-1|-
CATSDFRTAYGYTF
TGTGCCACCAGTGATTTTAGAACAGCCTATGGCTACACCTTC
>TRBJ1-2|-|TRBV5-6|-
CASSLQSYGYTF
TGTGCCAGCAGCTTACAATCCTATGGCTACACCTTC
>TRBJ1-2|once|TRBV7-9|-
CASSDDRYGYTF
TGTGCCAGCAGTGACGACAGGTATGGCTACACCTTC
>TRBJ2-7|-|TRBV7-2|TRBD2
CASSPGGTSLYEQYF
TGTGCCAGCAGCCCGGGGGGGACTAGTCTATACGAGCAGTACTTC
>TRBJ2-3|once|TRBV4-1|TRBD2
CASSQGLAGATDTQYF
TGCGCCAGCAGCCAGGGACTAGCGGGAGCCACAGATACGCAGTATTTT
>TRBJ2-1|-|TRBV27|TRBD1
CASSWDSLRSEQFF
TGTGCCAGCAGTTGGGACAGTTTACGTTCCGAGCAGTTCTTC
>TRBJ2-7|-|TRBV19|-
CASSRDFSSYEQYF
TGTGCCAGTAGTAGGGACTTCAGCTCCTACGAGCAGTACTTC
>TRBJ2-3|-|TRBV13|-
CASSRPGRDTQYF
TGTGCCAGCAGCCGACCGGGAAGGGATACGCAGTATTTT
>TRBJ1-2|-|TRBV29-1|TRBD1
CSVAVRGQDYGYTF
TGCAGCGTTGCTGTGCGGGGACAGGACTATGGCTACACCTTC
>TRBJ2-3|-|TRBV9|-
CASRQKGWTGQGGKDTQYF
TGTGCCAGCAGACAGAAGGGTTGGACTGGGCAGGGCGGGAAAGATACGCAGTATTTT
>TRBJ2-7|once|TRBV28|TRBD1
CASWGDRGYEQYF
TGTGCCTCTTGGGGGGACAGGGGCTACGAGCAGTACTTC
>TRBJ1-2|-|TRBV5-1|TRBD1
CASSLGTGPDLYTF
TGCGCCAGCAGCCTCGGGACAGGGCCTGACCTCTACACCTTC
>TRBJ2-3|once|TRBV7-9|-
CASSPSAGFTDTQYF
TGTGCCAGCAGCCCGTCGGCGGGGTTCACAGATACGCAGTATTTT
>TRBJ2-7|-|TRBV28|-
CASSQDYEQYF
TGTGCCAGCAGTCAGGACTACGAGCAGTACTTC
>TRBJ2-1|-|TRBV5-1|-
CASALLGGSSYNEQFF
TGCGCCAGCGCCTTACTAGGGGGTAGCTCCTACAATGAGCAGTTCTTC
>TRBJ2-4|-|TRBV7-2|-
CASSLAGGAGRNIQYF
TGTGCCAGCAGCTTAGCGGGGGGGGCAGGGAGAAACATTCAGTACTTC
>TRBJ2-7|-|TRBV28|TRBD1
CASSLSRDRSDEQYF
TGTGCCAGCAGTTTATCAAGGGACAGATCCGACGAGCAGTACTTC
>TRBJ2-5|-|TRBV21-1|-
CASSKVRPQTSATLETQYF
TGTGCCAGCAGCAAAGTCCGGCCCCAAACTAGCGCCACCCTGGAGACCCAGTACTTC
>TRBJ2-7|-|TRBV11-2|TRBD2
CASTNRLAGRYEQYF
TGTGCCAGCACCAATCGACTAGCGGGACGCTACGAGCAGTACTTC
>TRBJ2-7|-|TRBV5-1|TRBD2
CASSYRPREGYEQYF
TGCGCCAGCAGCTACCGTCCGCGGGAGGGCTACGAGCAGTACTTC
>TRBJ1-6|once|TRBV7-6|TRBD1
CASSPGQGFYNSPLHF
TGTGCCAGCAGCCCCGGACAGGGGTTCTATAATTCACCCCTCCACTTT
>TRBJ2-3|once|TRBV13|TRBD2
CASSLGSGRAGDTQYF
TGTGCCAGCAGCTTAGGTAGCGGGAGGGCCGGGGATACGCAGTATTTT
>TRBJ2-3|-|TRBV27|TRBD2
CASSSRLAGYTDTQYF
TGTGCCAGCAGTTCCCGACTAGCGGGGTACACAGATACGCAGTATTTT
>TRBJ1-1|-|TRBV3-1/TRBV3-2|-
CASSQESRAQTKDTEAFF
TGTGCCAGCAGCCAAGAGTCCAGGGCCCAGACAAAGGACACTGAAGCTTTCTTT
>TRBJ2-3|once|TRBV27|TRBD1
CASSWTGLGPQYF
TGTGCCAGCAGTTGGACAGGTTTGGGACCGCAGTATTTT